This T cell receptor (beta chain) was sequenced in a study of T-cell reconstitution after alpha-beta-depleted transplantation in children. Points from the study as a whole: By about two months after transplant, alpha-beta T cells reportedly arose from several hundred graft clones that had expanded. Fresh T-cell production supplied most of the T-cell counts and diversity seen one year after transplant.

The germline gives CDR1 SEHNR, CDR2 FQNEAQ (reference sequence). V gave up 5 bases and J gave up 5 bases; unmatched junction bases: 11. The CDR3 contains 15 residues. The library targeted TCRbeta and was prepared with unique molecular identifiers. A single record per CDR3 protein comes from TCRdb applying MiXCR to the PCR reads. This sample has around 5,900 distinct CDR3 sequences, with roughly a sixth found just once. This clonotype was seen ten or more times. Antigen unknown. Here the sequenced sample was PBMCs, mostly from graft donor cells, taken 180 days after TCRalphabeta/CD19-depleted stem cell transplant. This clonotype was sampled from a patient aged 2-10 years who had a stem cell transplant for inherited bone marrow failure, so the T cells may come from the graft donor. This sequence joins TRBV7-9 and TRBJ2-7; 8 bases are a match to TRBD1. The CDR3 DNA reads as TGTGCCAGCAGCCCTCCAGGGGGCGCTTTTCACGAGCAGTACTTC. Protein: CASSPPGGAFHEQYF.